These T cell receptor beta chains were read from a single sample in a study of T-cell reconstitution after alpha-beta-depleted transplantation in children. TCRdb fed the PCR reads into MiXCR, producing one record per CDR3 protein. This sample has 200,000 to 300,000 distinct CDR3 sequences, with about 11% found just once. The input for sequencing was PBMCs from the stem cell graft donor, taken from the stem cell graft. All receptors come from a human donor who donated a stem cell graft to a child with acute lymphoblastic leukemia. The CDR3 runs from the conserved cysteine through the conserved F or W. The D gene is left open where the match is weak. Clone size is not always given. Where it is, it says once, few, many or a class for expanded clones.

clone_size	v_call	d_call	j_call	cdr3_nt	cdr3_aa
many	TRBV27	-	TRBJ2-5	TGTGCCAGCAGTGTTACGTCAGGGGTAGAGACCCAGTACTTC	CASSVTSGVETQYF
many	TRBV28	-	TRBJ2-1	TGTGCCAGCAGCCGTAGCCTGACAGGCCTCAATGAGCAGTTCTTC	CASSRSLTGLNEQFF
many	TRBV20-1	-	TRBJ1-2	TGCAGTGCCGGAAATAAAGGGAATGGGAGGGGCTCCTATGGCTACACCTTC	CSAGNKGNGRGSYGYTF
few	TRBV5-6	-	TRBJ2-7	TGTGCCAGCAGCTTGCTACTATCCCGATACGAGCAGTACTTC	CASSLLLSRYEQYF
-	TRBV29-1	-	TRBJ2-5	TGCAGCGTTGAGGATGAAGAGGGGTGGAGGGAAGAGACCCAGTACTTC	CSVEDEEGWREETQYF
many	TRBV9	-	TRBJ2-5	TGTGCCAGCAGCGCCATTGGGCGGACCCAGTACTTC	CASSAIGRTQYF
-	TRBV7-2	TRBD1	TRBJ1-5	TGTGCCAGCAGCTTGGGGGACAGGATTAATCAGCCCCAGCATTTT	CASSLGDRINQPQHF
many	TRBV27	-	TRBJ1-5	TGTGCCAGCAGTTTAGGGGGTTGGGGCCAGCCCCAGCATTTT	CASSLGGWGQPQHF
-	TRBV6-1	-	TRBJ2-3	TGTGCCAGCAGTGACCGTTCCACAGATACGCAGTATTTT	CASSDRSTDTQYF
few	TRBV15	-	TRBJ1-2	TGTGCCACCAGGCCCTCGGGGGGGGACTATGGCTACACCTTC	CATRPSGGDYGYTF
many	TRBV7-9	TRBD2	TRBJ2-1	TGTGCCAGCAGCTTGCCCGGACTAGCGAAACTTTACAATGAGCAGTTCTTC	CASSLPGLAKLYNEQFF
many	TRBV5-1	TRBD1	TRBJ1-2	TGCGCCAGCAGCTTGACAGCAGGGGGAATTGGCTACACCTTC	CASSLTAGGIGYTF
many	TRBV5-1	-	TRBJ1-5	TGCGCCAGCAGCTTGGGGATCAGAAAGAATCAGCCCCAGCATTTT	CASSLGIRKNQPQHF
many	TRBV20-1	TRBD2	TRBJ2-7	TGCAGTGCTAGAGATGCGGGAGGGCCGTACGAGCAGTACTTC	CSARDAGGPYEQYF
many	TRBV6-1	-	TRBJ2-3	TGTGCCAGCAGCGGACAGGGAGGGGCAGCTACGCAGTATTTT	CASSGQGGAATQYF
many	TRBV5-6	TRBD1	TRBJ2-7	TGTGCCAGCAGCTTCACGGGACAGGGTTTCGGCGAGCAGTACTTC	CASSFTGQGFGEQYF
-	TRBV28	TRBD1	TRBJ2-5	TGTGCCAGCAGTGTCCCGGGACAGCTACAAGAGACCCAGTACTTC	CASSVPGQLQETQYF
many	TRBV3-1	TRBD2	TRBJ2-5	TGTGCCTCCACCCAAGACCCGATAGGCCGGGAGGGCCGTGAGACCCAGTACTTC	CASTQDPIGREGRETQYF
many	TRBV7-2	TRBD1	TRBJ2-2	TGTGCCAGCAGCGTCCCGCGGGACAGGGGGAACACCGGGGAGCTGTTTTTT	CASSVPRDRGNTGELFF
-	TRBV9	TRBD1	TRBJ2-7	TGTGCCAGCAGTGGGGACAGCCAGGAGCAGTACTTC	CASSGDSQEQYF
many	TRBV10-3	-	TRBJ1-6	TGTGCCGTAGGAGTTGGGACTTCACCCCTCCACTTT	CAVGVGTSPLHF
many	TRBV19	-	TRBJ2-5	TGTGCCAGTAGTACGCGTTACCGTTCAGCACAAGCCGAACAAGAGACCCAGTACTTC	CASSTRYRSAQAEQETQYF
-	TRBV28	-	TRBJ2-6	TGTGCCAGCAGCGGATACAGATCTGGGGCCAACGGCCTGACTTTC	CASSGYRSGANGLTF
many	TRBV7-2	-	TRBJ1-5	TGTGCCAGCAGCTTAGCGGGCCCAAATCAGCCCCAGCATTTT	CASSLAGPNQPQHF
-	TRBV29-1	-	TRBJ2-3	TGCAGCGGTGGTAGGGCGGAGACAGAAGGTTATTTT	CSGGRAETEGYF
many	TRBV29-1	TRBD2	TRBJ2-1	TGCAGCGTTGAAGGACTAGCGGGGGACAATGAGCAGTTCTTC	CSVEGLAGDNEQFF
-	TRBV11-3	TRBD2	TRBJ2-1	TGTGCCAGCAGCCAAGGGCTAGCGGACCCCAATGAGCAGTTCTTC	CASSQGLADPNEQFF
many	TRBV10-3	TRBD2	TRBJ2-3	TGTGCCATCAACAGACCGACTAGCGGGGGTACAGATACGCAGTATTTT	CAINRPTSGGTDTQYF
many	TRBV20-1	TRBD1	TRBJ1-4	TGCAGTGCTAGGCAGGGGGGAGGTAGAACTAATGAAAAACTGTTTTTT	CSARQGGGRTNEKLFF
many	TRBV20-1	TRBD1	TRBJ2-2	TGCAGTGCTAGAGCCAGGGACAGGGGAAATCTTAACACCGGGGAGCTGTTTTTT	CSARARDRGNLNTGELFF
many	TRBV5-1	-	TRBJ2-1	TGCGCCAGCAGCTTACAGTCAGGGGAATCCTACAATGAGCAGTTCTTC	CASSLQSGESYNEQFF
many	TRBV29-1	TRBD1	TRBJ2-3	TGCAGCGTTGAGGCCGGGCCATTACAGGGGAGAGGGGGTACAGATACGCAGTATTTT	CSVEAGPLQGRGGTDTQYF
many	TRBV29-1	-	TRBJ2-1	TGCAGCGTTTCCAAGGGGGATTTCGGGAATGAGCAGTTCTTC	CSVSKGDFGNEQFF